The 26 T cell receptor beta chains presented below share a single source sample, sequenced in a study of T cell clonality in common variable immunodeficiency. Their antigen targets remain unknown. TCRdb's table, derived via immunoSEQ multiplex PCR, lists solely in-frame clones and lacks some. This sample carries thousands of clones, none of them present only once. Study-wide findings and caveats: Fewer deletions and N-nucleotide insertions were reportedly seen in common variable immunodeficiency TCR beta sequences.

Sequencing was performed on peripheral blood mononuclear cells. These receptors all come from a human donor with common variable immunodeficiency.

This clone turned up a few times. Sequencing ends 3 residues short of the CDR3 end; the germline J gene provides the rest. The V gene is TRBV7-3, the J gene TRBJ1-1; maybe TRBD1 (6 bases). The V gene lost 5 bases and the J gene lost 2 bases, with 9 bases spanning the gap. CDR1 and CDR2 from the germline V gene are SGHTA and FQGTGA. The CDR3 spans 13 residues. Incomplete CDR3 DNA: TGTGCCAGCAGCCTGGACAGAAACACTGAA. Its protein is CASSLDRNTE. Given in full, the CDR3 is CASSLDRNTEAFF.

By frequency in the sample, this clone is medium-sized. From the germline J gene comes the end of the CDR3, since the read stops 3 residues before it. The chain carries TRBV20-1 and TRBJ1-2; D is uncertain. Trimming shortened V by 3 bases and J by 5 bases, and 16 bases separated the two germline ends. The V gene's germline CDR1 is DFQATT and CDR2 SNEGSKA (reference sequence). This CDR3 contains 14 residues. CDR3 amino acids: CSASYSLVDYGYTF. CDR3 bases read: TGCAGTGCTAGTTACAGCCTGGTCGATTATGGC.

The DNA read from the CDR3 is TGTGCCAGCAGCCCAGCCAGACATGATTCGAACACCGGGGAG. This translates into CASSPARHDSNTGE. The full CDR3 sequence reads CASSPARHDSNTGELFF. This rearrangement joins TRBV7-4 to TRBJ2-2; D is ambiguous. The missing CDR3 end, 3 residues past where the read stops, is filled in from the germline J gene. The CDR3 runs 17 residues. Germline CDR1 reads SGHVT; CDR2 reads SQSDAQ. V dropped 5 bases and J dropped 0 bases, with 16 bases sitting between them.

CDR3 residues: CASSRTVSGEKLFF. The sequenced CDR3 bases are TGTGCCAGCAGCCGGACAGTATCCGGAGAAAAA. The chain couples TRBV11-1 to TRBJ1-4; a weak D match, TRBD1 (6 bases). The CDR3 end is not reached by the read, which stops 3 residues before it; the germline J gene fills it in. The CDR3 spans 14 residues. CDR1 and CDR2 (germline): SGHAT, FQDESV (reference sequence). Trimming cost V 5 bases and J 8 bases, with 15 bases left between them. The full variable domain, completed using reference TRBV11-1 and TRBJ1-4, is EAEVAQSPRYKITEKSQAVAFWCDPISGHATLYWYRQILGQGPELLVQFQDESVVDDSQLPKDRFSAERLKGVDSTLKIQPAELGDSAMYLCASSRTVSGEKLFFGSGTQLSVL.

Remarks on this clone: The read finishes 3 residues shy of the CDR3 end, and the germline J gene is used to complete it. J is TRBJ2-2 and V is TRBV5-1; D ambiguous. V shed 4 bases and J shed 7 bases, with 20 bases lying between them. Germline lookup yields CDR1 SGHRS and CDR2 YFSETQ. The CDR3 is made up of 16 amino acids. This CDR3 reads CASSVGAPLVGGELFF. The CDR3 bases that were read are TGCGCCAGCAGCGTAGGAGCGCCGCTAGTAGGCGGGGAG.

This clone was detected a few times. Read data end 3 residues before the CDR3 end; the end is taken from the germline J gene. The V call is TRBV7-9, the J call TRBJ1-2, with D possibly matching TRBD1 (5 bases). CDR3 length equals 15 residues. The germline V gene encodes CDR1 SEHNR and CDR2 FQNEAQ (reference sequence). V was clipped by 1 base and J by 0 bases, with 9 bases between them. CDR3 in amino acids: CASSLGSGTNYGYTF. The CDR3 DNA, read in part, is TGTGCCAGCAGCTTAGGCTCAGGGACTAACTATGGC.

This clone was found a few times. The CDR3 end falls 3 residues outside the read, so it is completed with the germline J gene. This chain links TRBV19 with TRBJ1-1; 11 bases agree with TRBD1. V shed 7 bases and J 4 bases; nucleotides not matched to a gene: 8. Germline-derived CDR1 and CDR2 are LNHDA and SQIVND (reference sequence). The CDR3 covers 15 residues. Here the CDR3 reads CASMPPGTGGTEAFF. The sequenced part of the CDR3 DNA is TGTGCCAGTATGCCGCCGGGGACAGGGGGCACTGAA.

A few counts support this clone. The CDR3 sequence is CASSLVNSEETQYF. CDR3 DNA, as far as it was read: TGTGCCAGCAGCTTAGTTAACAGTGAAGAGACC. The rearrangement links TRBV7-2 to TRBJ2-5, with D unresolved. The CDR3 end is not reached by the read, which stops 3 residues before it; the germline J gene fills it in. Per germline, CDR1 SGHTA and CDR2 FQGNSA. CDR3 length: 14 amino acids. Trimming pared 1 base from V and 3 bases from J, leaving 9 bases between.

As concerns this clone: The missing CDR3 end, 3 residues past where the read stops, is filled in from the germline J gene. This chain uses TRBV2 with TRBJ2-7; possibly TRBD1 for D (5 bases). V lost 5 bases and J lost 3, with 8 bases in between. Germline values: CDR1 SNHLY, CDR2 FYNNEI. The CDR3 has 12 amino acids. CDR3 DNA (partial): TGTGCCAGCAGTTACGACAGCTACGAG. Its translation is CASSYDSYE. In full, the CDR3 reads CASSYDSYEQYF.

This clone has a handful of counts. The CDR3 is cut off 3 residues early in the read; its end comes from the germline J gene. The chain couples TRBV6-2 or TRBV6-3 to TRBJ2-5, with 11 bases matching TRBD2. The CDR3 is 17 residues long. Trimming took 0 bases from V and 0 from J; bases not matched to a gene: 3. Germline-derived CDR1 and CDR2 are MNHEY and SVGEGT. CDR3 DNA, as far as it was read: TGTGCCAGCAGTTACTCGATGACTAGCGGGAACCAAGAGACC. Amino acid sequence: CASSYSMTSGNQET. The full CDR3 sequence reads CASSYSMTSGNQETQYF.

Comments on this clone: From the germline J gene comes the end of the CDR3, since the read stops 3 residues before it. The chain carries TRBV2 and TRBJ2-7; 9 bases are shared with TRBD1. The CDR3 loop spans 15 amino acids. In germline, CDR1 is SNHLY, CDR2 FYNNEI. J was trimmed by 6 bases and V by 6 bases; bases with no gene match: 12. CDR3 DNA (partial): TGTGCCAGCAGATCCGGGACAGGGCTCCGGCGCGAG. This sequence encodes CASRSGTGLRRE. The full CDR3 is CASRSGTGLRREQYF.

This clone was seen a handful of times. The sequenced fragment ends 3 residues before the CDR3 boundary, so the rest is inferred from the germline J gene. The rearrangement links TRBV7-2 to TRBJ1-6; weak D call: TRBD1 (6 bases). This CDR3 is 15 amino acids long. Germline V gene sequence: CDR1 SGHTA, CDR2 FQGNSA. The V end was cut by 2 bases, the J end by 2 bases, with 7 bases between. This CDR3 is CASSLPGAYNSPLHF. CDR3 DNA, as far as it was read: TGTGCCAGCAGCTTACCAGGGGCCTATAATTCACCC.

This clone was seen a few times. The sequence runs out 3 residues before the end of the CDR3; the remainder is reconstructed from the germline J gene. V gene TRBV2 combines with J gene TRBJ1-5, with 7 nucleotides matching TRBD1. This CDR3 comprises 14 residues. V lost 6 bases to trimming and J lost 1 base; unmatched junction nucleotides: 3. The germline V gene has CDR1 SNHLY and CDR2 FYNNEI. The CDR3 spells CASRTGLSNQPQHF. The sequenced part of the CDR3 DNA is TGTGCCAGCAGGACAGGGTTGAGCAATCAGCCC.

This clone was recorded a few times. The read finishes 3 residues shy of the CDR3 end, and the germline J gene is used to complete it. This chain links TRBV7-9 with TRBJ2-7; maybe TRBD2 (6 bases). The V end was cut by 4 bases, the J end by 5 bases, with 18 bases between. This CDR3 contains 15 residues. In germline, CDR1 is SEHNR, CDR2 FQNEAQ (reference sequence). Partial CDR3 DNA: TGTGCCAGCAGCTCGCCGGGACTCCCGTATAACGAG. It codes for CASSSPGLPYNE. The entire CDR3 protein reads CASSSPGLPYNEQYF.

A note on this clone: The missing CDR3 end, 3 residues past where the read stops, is filled in from the germline J gene. This chain uses TRBV20-1 with TRBJ2-5; 7 bases align to TRBD1. Trimming at V came to 6 bases and at J to 5 bases, leaving 15 bases not matched to a gene. The CDR3 is 15 residues long. Per the germline V gene, CDR1 is DFQATT and CDR2 is SNEGSKA (reference sequence). CDR3 bases read: TGCAGTGCCACCCCGACAGGGACCACCTGGGAGACC. It specifies CSATPTGTTWET. The whole CDR3 protein is CSATPTGTTWETQYF.

In its sample, this clone was seen a few times. The CDR3 extends 3 residues past the end of the read, so its final part is completed from the germline J gene. This rearrangement joins TRBV7-3 to TRBJ2-3, with TRBD1 matching 8 bases. J lost 5 bases, V lost 1 base, and 5 bases had no gene match. Looked up from germline, CDR1 is SGHTA and CDR2 is FQGTGA. This CDR3 spans 15 amino acids. Incomplete CDR3 DNA: TGTGCCAGCAGCTTAAGTCCACAGGGGGGAGATACG. Its protein is CASSLSPQGGDT. The full CDR3 sequence reads CASSLSPQGGDTQYF.

In its sample, this clone was seen a few times. The read ends 3 residues before the CDR3 terminus; that terminus is restored from the germline J gene. This rearrangement joins TRBV18 to TRBJ1-1, with D perhaps TRBD1 (5 bases). The CDR3 is 12 residues long. CDR1 and CDR2 (germline): KGHSH, LQKENI. CDR3 in amino acids: CASSQDSTEAFF. The CDR3 DNA, read in part, is TGTGCCAGCTCACAAGACAGTACCGAA.

There are a few counts of this clone. The read falls 3 residues short of the CDR3 end, and the missing part is taken from the germline J gene. This chain links TRBV18 with TRBJ2-7; 8 bases map to TRBD1. Germline CDR1 and CDR2: KGHSH and LQKENI. With 6 bases clipped from V and 1 base from J, the junction kept 14 bases outside the gene matches. This CDR3 comprises 17 residues. The sequenced CDR3 bases are TGTGCCAGCTCCACCGTATCCGGACAGGGTGTTTCCTACGAG. Its translation is CASSTVSGQGVSYE. The full CDR3 reads CASSTVSGQGVSYEQYF.

This clone was counted a few times. The read terminates 3 residues before the CDR3 end, so the remaining end is supplied by the germline J gene. The V gene is TRBV13, the J gene TRBJ2-5; tentatively, D is TRBD1 (6 bases). The germline gives CDR1 PRHDT, CDR2 FYEKMQ (reference sequence). CDR3 size: 13 residues. Trimming took off 6 bases at V and 5 bases at J, with 13 bases between the two ends. This CDR3 reads CASSPRTGETQYF. The CDR3 DNA, read in part, is TGTGCCAGCAGTCCACGTACAGGGGAGACC.

About this clone itself: The CDR3 is cut off 3 residues early in the read; its end comes from the germline J gene. The chain joins TRBV6-1 to TRBJ1-4, with D maybe TRBD1 (5 bases). The CDR3 runs to 17 residues. V was pared by 2 bases and J by 5 bases, with 18 bases between. CDR1 and CDR2 (germline): MNHNS, SASEGT. The CDR3 sequence: CASSEIQGWGGNEKLFF. CDR3 DNA (partial): TGTGCCAGCAGTGAAATCCAGGGATGGGGGGGAAATGAAAAA.

Concerning this clone itself: Read sequence stops 3 residues before the CDR3 end, and the germline J gene provides the missing end. V is TRBV7-8 and J is TRBJ1-2; D call uncertain. Germline V gene data show CDR1 as SGHVS and CDR2 as FQNEAQ. V was shortened by 5 bases and J by 1 base, with 8 bases between the two germline ends. The CDR3 has 13 residues. This CDR3 reads CASSRRFNYGYTF. The part of the CDR3 DNA that was read is TGTGCCAGCAGCCGAAGGTTTAACTATGGC.

This clone has a handful of counts. The read terminates 3 residues ahead of where the CDR3 ends, so the germline J gene completes it. This chain connects TRBV5-1 to TRBJ2-7; possible D gene TRBD1, 5 bases. V lost 5 bases and J 6 bases, leaving 12 bases between the germline ends. Germline V CDR1 and CDR2: SGHRS, YFSETQ. The CDR3 sequence is 12 residues long. CDR3 in amino acids: CASRDTGIEQYF. Incomplete CDR3 DNA: TGCGCCAGCAGGGACACCGGTATCGAG.

Remarks on this clone: Coverage ceases 3 residues before the CDR3 finishes, and the germline J gene fills in the end. The V call is TRBV2, the J call TRBJ2-1, with unresolved D. Deletions cut 3 bases from V and 8 bases from J, with 17 bases between. Germline V gene lookup returns CDR1 SNHLY and CDR2 FYNNEI. The CDR3 extends over 15 amino acids. CDR3 in amino acids: CASSDPNRVRHEQFF. The CDR3 DNA, read in part, is TGTGCCAGCAGTGACCCTAATAGGGTCCGACATGAG.

By sample fraction, this clone is medium-sized. Read sequence stops 3 residues before the CDR3 end, and the germline J gene provides the missing end. The V call is TRBV12-3 or TRBV12-4, the J call TRBJ2-7; D may be TRBD2 (5 bases). The V gene lost 5 bases and the J gene lost 5 bases, with 13 bases spanning the gap. This CDR3 has 13 residues. The part of the CDR3 DNA that was read is TGTGCCAGCAGTCTCCCCCCCGGGGACGAG. Residues: CASSLPPGDE. Given in full, the CDR3 is CASSLPPGDEQYF.

This clone has more than one count but fewer than ten. The read stops 3 residues short of the end of the CDR3; the missing end is completed from the germline J gene. The rearrangement joins TRBV7-2 to TRBJ2-4; TRBD1 aligns across 7 bases. CDR1 is SGHTA, CDR2 FQGNSA, per germline. The CDR3 runs 11 residues. The CDR3 here is CASSQTGNQYF. The CDR3 DNA, read in part, is TGTGCCAGCAGTCAGACAGGGAAT.

To note about this clone: Sequencing ends 3 residues short of the CDR3 end; the germline J gene provides the rest. The chain has TRBV6-2 or TRBV6-3 and TRBJ2-7; no firm D call. V was pared by 0 bases and J by 2 bases, with 11 bases between. CDR1 is MNHEY and CDR2 is SVGEGT in the germline V gene. The CDR3 runs 15 residues. The sequenced CDR3 bases are TGTGCCAGCAGTTACTCTCCGACATCAACCTACGAG. Protein product: CASSYSPTSTYE. The entire CDR3 protein is CASSYSPTSTYEQYF.